Listed here are 24 T cell receptor beta chains from one sample, sequenced in a study of post-analysis software for immune sequencing data. General study points: Among roughly 5 TRBV segments more frequent in patients than controls were TRBV5-6, TRBV5-1 and TRBV20-1.

Unique molecular identifiers were built into the TCR beta cDNA libraries. TCRdb analysed the PCR reads with MiXCR anew, one entry per CDR3 protein. This table has about 540,000 distinct CDR3 sequences, roughly 34% appearing once. The antigens these receptors bind are not known. The sample was blood. All receptors come from a girl aged 2 to 17 with multiple sclerosis.

The CDR3 DNA reads TGTGCCAGCAGCCCCGAACATCCGGGGGTGGGCTATGGCTACACCTTC. This codes for CASSPEHPGVGYGYTF. This chain joins TRBV5-5 and TRBJ1-2; TRBD1 might be the D (5 bases). Trimming left V 4 bases short and J 4 bases short, with 20 bases between. This CDR3 region has 16 residues. Per the germline V gene, CDR1 is SGHKS and CDR2 is YYEKEE (reference sequence).

Only a few counts were recorded for this clonotype. V and J are TRBV12-3 or TRBV12-4 and TRBJ2-1, with 13 bases lining up with TRBD2. With V trimmed by 5 bases and J by 5 bases, 3 bases remained unmatched. This CDR3 spans 15 amino acids. The CDR3 coding sequence is TGTGCCAGCAGTGGGGGACTAGCGGGACACAATGAGCAGTTCTTC. Translation: CASSGGLAGHNEQFF.

The chain has TRBV28 and TRBJ2-7; no reliable D call. In germline, CDR1 is MDHEN, CDR2 SYDVKM. The V end lost 5 bases, the J end lost 3 bases, and 14 bases lay between the germline ends. The CDR3 runs 14 residues. The CDR3, as DNA: TGTGCCAGCAGTAACTATGGACGGAGCTACGAGCAGTACTTC. This translates into CASSNYGRSYEQYF. Supplemented by reference TRBV28 and TRBJ2-7, the full variable domain reads DVKVTQSSRYLVKRTGEKVFLECVQDMDHENMFWYRQDPGLGLRLIYFSYDVKMKEKGDIPEGYSVSREKKERFSLILESASTNQTSMYLCASSNYGRSYEQYFGPGTRLTVT.

The J gene is TRBJ2-1, the V gene TRBV4-1; D not resolved. Germline V gives CDR1 MGHRA, CDR2 YSYEKL. This CDR3 comprises 12 residues. V was pared by 2 bases and J by 7 bases, with 6 bases between. CDR3 in amino acids: CASSQIRNEQFF. DNA for the CDR3: TGCGCCAGCAGCCAAATTCGGAATGAGCAGTTCTTC.

In its sample, this clonotype was seen a few times. V gene TRBV10-1 combines with J gene TRBJ2-7; D is perhaps TRBD1 or TRBD2 (6 bases each). The CDR3 is 17 amino acids. Trimming shortened V by 6 bases and J by 0 bases, and 21 bases separated the two germline ends. Germline CDR1 reads WNHNN; CDR2 reads SYGVQD (reference sequence). The CDR3 sequence: CASRPEEARGHSYEQYF. For the CDR3, the DNA is TGCGCCAGCAGGCCCGAAGAGGCCCGGGGGCACTCCTACGAGCAGTACTTC.

The rearrangement joins TRBV20-1 to TRBJ1-2, with TRBD1 matching over 8 bases. With 1 base clipped from V and 3 bases from J, the junction kept 7 bases outside the gene matches. The CDR3 runs to 15 residues. From germline, CDR1 is DFQATT and CDR2 SNEGSKA (reference sequence). This CDR3 is CSARVTYRGDYGYTF. The CDR3, as DNA: TGCAGTGCTAGAGTTACTTACAGGGGGGACTATGGCTACACCTTC.

The chain carries TRBV27 and TRBJ2-5; D ambiguous. The germline gives CDR1 MNHEY, CDR2 SMNVEV (reference sequence). The V end lost 5 bases, the J end lost 4 bases, and 11 bases lay between the germline ends. The CDR3 is 13 amino acids. The CDR3 is CASSPNPLETQYF. For the CDR3, the DNA is TGTGCCAGCAGTCCCAACCCCCTAGAGACCCAGTACTTC.

V is TRBV20-1 and J is TRBJ2-1, with TRBD2 identical over 8 bases. The V and J ends lost 2 bases and 8 bases, in that order; junction bases with no gene match: 5. CDR1 and CDR2 (germline): DFQATT, SNEGSKA (reference sequence). This CDR3 spans 13 amino acids. The CDR3, as DNA: TGCAGTGCTAGATGGACTAGCCAAGATGAGCAGTTCTTC. This codes for CSARWTSQDEQFF.

The chain carries TRBV15 and TRBJ2-3, with D maybe TRBD2 (6 bases). Germline V gene data show CDR1 as LNHNV and CDR2 as YYDKDF (reference sequence). Trimming removed 0 bases from V and 2 bases from J, with 12 bases in between. CDR3 length equals 16 residues. The CDR3 spells CATSRDPWTTTDTQYF. Written as DNA, the CDR3 is TGTGCCACCAGCAGAGATCCTTGGACTACCACAGATACGCAGTATTTT.

The table lists this clonotype with a few counts. This chain uses TRBV11-2 with TRBJ2-3; no clear D. Trimming pared 5 bases from V and 2 bases from J, leaving 8 bases between. The CDR3 sequence is 13 residues long. Germline loops: CDR1 SGHAT, CDR2 FQNNGV. Written as DNA, the CDR3 is TGTGCCAGCAGCCAGACACTCACAGATACGCAGTATTTT. Translated: CASSQTLTDTQYF.

This clonotype showed up just a few times. V is TRBV7-3 and J is TRBJ2-2; TRBD1 matches 9 bases. The CDR3 covers 16 residues. V shed 0 bases and J 5 bases; nucleotides not matched to a gene: 4. The V gene's germline CDR1 is SGHTA and CDR2 FQGTGA. Here the CDR3 DNA reads TGTGCCAGCAGCTTAACCCGGACAGGGGCGACCGGGGAGCTGTTTTTT. It encodes CASSLTRTGATGELFF.

Remarks on this clonotype: A read error is possible here, since a much larger clone lies one base away. The rearrangement joins TRBV27 to TRBJ2-5, with D uncertain. Germline CDR1 is MNHEY and CDR2 is SMNVEV (reference sequence). This CDR3 region has 15 residues. The CDR3 DNA reads as TGTGCCTGCAGTTTTATCGGCTGGAGCCAAGAGACCCAGTACTTC. This gives the protein CACSFIGWSQETQYF.

This clonotype was counted a few times. The CDR3 sequence: CSVGSETQYF. CDR3 DNA: TGCAGCGTTGGATCAGAGACCCAGTACTTC. The chain recombines TRBV29-1 with TRBJ2-5; D remains unclear. CDR3 size: 10 residues. With 4 bases removed from V and 4 bases from J, the gap between germline ends came to 4 bases. Germline CDR1 reads SQVTM; CDR2 reads ANQGSEA.

This clonotype was counted only a few times. V and J are TRBV9 and TRBJ1-2, with D perhaps matching TRBD1 (6 bases). V was cut by 6 bases and J by 5 bases, with 23 bases left in between. The CDR3 is 16 amino acids. Germline V gene lookup returns CDR1 SGDLS and CDR2 YYNGEE. In nucleotides, the CDR3 is TGTGCCAGCACGACAGGCCCATCTGTTTTCGTTTATGGCTACACCTTC. It translates to CASTTGPSVFVYGYTF.

Only a few counts were recorded for this clonotype. The chain joins TRBV5-1 to TRBJ1-3; D ambiguous. The germline V gene has CDR1 SGHRS and CDR2 YFSETQ. The CDR3 contains 14 residues. V gave up 4 bases and J gave up 1 base, with 9 bases separating them. CDR3 in DNA: TGCGCCAGCAGCCCACAGTATTCTGGAAACACCATATATTTT. It is translated as CASSPQYSGNTIYF.

This clonotype was observed a few times. The chain employs TRBV5-1 and TRBJ2-5; D possibly corresponds to TRBD2 (6 bases). Trimming stripped 0 bases from V and 4 bases from J, with 10 bases between. This CDR3 has 14 residues. Germline CDR1 is SGHRS and CDR2 is YFSETQ. The chain's CDR3 is CASSLEVGRETQYF. The CDR3 DNA reads as TGCGCCAGCAGCTTGGAGGTCGGGAGAGAGACCCAGTACTTC.

For this clonotype: This may be a read error: a much more frequent sequence differs by one nucleotide. The gene calls are TRBV10-3 and TRBJ1-2; TRBD1 is a possible D gene (6 bases). CDR1 and CDR2 from the germline V gene are ENHRY and SYGVKD. The CDR3 contains 14 residues. The CDR3 DNA is TGTGCCATCGGTGATCTTCGGGGGGCGAGGGGCTACACCTTC. This sequence encodes CAIGDLRGARGYTF.

This sequence joins TRBV7-3 and TRBJ2-1; 8 nucleotides match TRBD1. The CDR3 sequence is 17 residues long. The germline V gene has CDR1 SGHTA and CDR2 FQGTGA. The ends lost 4 bases at V and 5 bases at J; junction bases unmatched: 13. For the CDR3, the DNA is TGTGCCAGCAGCTCCTACAACAACAGGGGGATAGACAATGAGCAGTTCTTC. It specifies CASSSYNNRGIDNEQFF.

This chain connects TRBV7-2 to TRBJ1-2; possibly TRBD1 for D (6 bases). Trimming cost V 5 bases and J 6 bases, with 19 bases left between them. Germline lookup yields CDR1 SGHTA and CDR2 FQGNSA. The CDR3 is made up of 15 amino acids. The CDR3 protein is CASSPPPGGADGYTF. The CDR3 region has the DNA TGTGCCAGCAGCCCCCCGCCCGGGGGGGCGGATGGCTACACCTTC.

This clonotype was counted a few times. The J gene is TRBJ2-3, the V gene TRBV5-1; 7 bases match TRBD1. Trimming removed 4 bases from V and 2 bases from J; junction bases left unmatched: 4. This CDR3 spans 14 amino acids. From germline, CDR1 is SGHRS and CDR2 YFSETQ. CDR3 region: CASSPGQTTDTQYF. CDR3 in DNA: TGCGCCAGCAGCCCGGGACAGACCACAGATACGCAGTATTTT.

This clonotype was counted many times. The chain has TRBV6-5 and TRBJ1-1; D not resolved. CDR3 length equals 12 residues. The germline CDR1 and CDR2 sequences are MNHEY and SVGAGI. V lost 4 bases and J lost 0, with 3 bases in between. The CDR3 DNA reads as TGTGCCAGCAGTTCGATGAACACTGAAGCTTTCTTT. Translated: CASSSMNTEAFF.

The rearrangement uses TRBV20-1 and TRBJ2-5; TRBD1 or TRBD2 may be the D gene (5 bases each). This CDR3 has 14 amino acids. V was trimmed by 5 bases and J by 4 bases, leaving 17 bases between them. The germline CDR1 and CDR2 sequences are DFQATT and SNEGSKA (reference sequence). The DNA for the CDR3 is TGCAGTGCTCCGCGTCGAGGGGAATTAGAGACCCAGTACTTC. Translating gives CSAPRRGELETQYF.

This rearrangement joins TRBV5-1 to TRBJ2-5, with D possibly being TRBD1 (5 bases). CDR3 length: 14 residues. Per the germline V gene, CDR1 is SGHRS and CDR2 is YFSETQ. Between the trimmed V and J ends, which lost 0 bases and 3 bases, there was a span of 9 bases. The CDR3 DNA reads TGCGCCAGCAGCTTGGCCGTCAGGGAAGAGACCCAGTACTTC. Amino acid sequence: CASSLAVREETQYF.

The J gene is TRBJ2-5, the V gene TRBV19, with a tentative D call TRBD1 (5 bases). Germline CDR1 reads LNHDA; CDR2 reads SQIVND (reference sequence). Trimming removed 4 bases at V and 4 bases at J, with 10 bases between. This CDR3 comprises 13 residues. This chain's CDR3 is CASSTGFGETQYF. Here the CDR3 DNA reads TGTGCCAGTAGTACAGGGTTCGGAGAGACCCAGTACTTC.